The entry below gives a single T cell receptor beta chain sequence along with its context. The antigen remains undetermined. Amplification targeted TCR beta CDR3 regions from RNA transcripts. TCR CDR3 underwent first-round RT-PCR with the HTBI primer set. TCRdb reanalysed the multiplex PCR reads using MiXCR and keeps one entry per CDR3 protein. The sample carries just under 750,000 distinct CDR3 sequences, roughly a third recorded once. This record comes from a study of T cells in Graves' hyperthyroidism and ophthalmopathy. The study, taken as a whole, reports: Most clonotypes expanded in the thyroid (above 0.001) were also present in blood.

CDR3 length: 14 residues. Per the germline V gene, CDR1 is ENHRY and CDR2 is SYGVKD. Trimming cost V 4 bases and J 2 bases, with 12 bases left between them. The receptor's source is a middle-aged woman with Graves' hyperthyroidism. Specimen: blood. The J gene is TRBJ2-7, the V gene TRBV10-3; a weak D match, TRBD1 (5 bases). The CDR3 DNA follows: TGTGCCATCAGTGCAGGGTCAAACACCTACGAGCAGTACTTC. This encodes CAISAGSNTYEQYF.